A selection of T cell receptor beta chains follows, all from one sample in a study of a mutant IDH1 vaccine in newly diagnosed glioma. Using immunoSEQ multiplex PCR, the repertoire was profiled, and TCRdb retains in-frame clones only, with some absent. The sample carries 20,000 to 25,000 clones, approximately 82% recorded once. For these receptors, no antigen is known. The material sequenced was PBMCs, taken from a glioma patient whose treatment included an IDH1 peptide vaccine. These TCRs come from a man under 40 with glioma. Both conserved end residues are part of each CDR3. Rows give clone size only sometimes, using once, few, many, or a class for an expanded clone.

CDR3,length,V,size,J
CSAGTGSNTEAFF,13,TRBV29-1,.,TRBJ1-1
CASSGTERGYEQYF,14,TRBV2,.,TRBJ2-7
CASSPLDGDTEAFF,14,TRBV7-8,.,TRBJ1-1
CASREHATYEQYF,13,TRBV7-9,.,TRBJ2-7
CASSSQGGSYEQYF,14,TRBV5-1,.,TRBJ2-7
CASSFTGTNTEAFF,14,TRBV5-1,.,TRBJ1-1
CAWSKTGVWYEQYF,14,TRBV30,.,TRBJ2-7
CASSQRHRSYEQYF,14,TRBV14,.,TRBJ2-7
CASSSDVAYGYTF,13,TRBV5-1,.,TRBJ1-2
CASSESVKTQYF,12,TRBV25-1,.,TRBJ2-3
CASSFAAGELFF,12,TRBV27,.,TRBJ2-2
CSVDGTLKQRGTEAFF,16,TRBV29-1,.,TRBJ1-1
CASSYQGRPWDIQYF,15,TRBV6-5,.,TRBJ2-4
CASSLGHGTMNTEAFF,16,TRBV5-1,large,TRBJ1-1
CASSTPLEGGMNTEAFF,17,TRBV19,.,TRBJ1-1